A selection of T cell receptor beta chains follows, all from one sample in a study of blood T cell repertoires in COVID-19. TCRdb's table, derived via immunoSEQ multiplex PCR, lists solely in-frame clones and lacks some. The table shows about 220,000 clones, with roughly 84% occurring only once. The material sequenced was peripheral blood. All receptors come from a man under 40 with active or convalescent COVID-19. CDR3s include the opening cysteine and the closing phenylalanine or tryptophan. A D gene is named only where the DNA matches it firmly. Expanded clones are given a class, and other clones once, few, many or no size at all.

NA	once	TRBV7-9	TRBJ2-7	CASSPSPAQLAQSFYEQYF	TGTGCCAGCAGCCCCTCACCAGCCCAACTAGCCCAGTCGTTCTACGAGCAGTACTTC
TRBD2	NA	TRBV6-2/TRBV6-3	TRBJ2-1	CASSYPGTSGRGFF	TGTGCCAGCAGTTACCCCGGGACTAGCGGGAGAGGGTTCTTC
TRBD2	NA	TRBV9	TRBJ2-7	CASSATTSANYEQYF	TGTGCCAGCAGCGCTACGACTAGCGCAAACTACGAGCAGTACTTC
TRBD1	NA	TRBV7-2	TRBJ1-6	CASSYRQGPNSPLHF	TGTGCCAGCAGCTATCGACAGGGTCCAAATTCACCCCTCCACTTT
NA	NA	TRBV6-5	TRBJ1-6	CASTVFPSYNSPLHF	TGTGCCAGCACGGTTTTTCCCTCCTATAATTCACCCCTCCACTTT
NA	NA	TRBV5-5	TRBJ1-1	CASRVGGVMNTEAFF	TGTGCCAGCAGGGTGGGGGGAGTTATGAACACTGAAGCTTTCTTT
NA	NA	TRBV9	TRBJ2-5	CASSVDSGLGGETQYF	TGTGCCAGCAGCGTAGATTCCGGACTTGGTGGGGAGACCCAGTACTTC
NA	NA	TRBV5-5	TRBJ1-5	CASSLEPPKAQHF	TGTGCCAGCAGCTTGGAGCCACCTAAAGCCCAGCATTTT
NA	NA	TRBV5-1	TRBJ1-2	CASSLGSPGGGYTF	TGCGCCAGCAGCTTGGGTTCCCCCGGCGGGGGCTACACCTTC
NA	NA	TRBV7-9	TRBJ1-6	CASTPDSSYSPLHF	TGTGCCAGCACCCCAGACAGTTCCTATTCACCCCTCCACTTT
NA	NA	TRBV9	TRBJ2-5	CASSVGGPGETQYF	TGTGCCAGCAGCGTTGGCGGGCCGGGAGAGACCCAGTACTTC
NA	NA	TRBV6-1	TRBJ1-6	CASSEAPRRSPLHF	TGTGCCAGCAGTGAAGCACCCAGGAGGTCACCCCTCCACTTT
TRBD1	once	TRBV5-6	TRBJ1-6	CASSYLRTGERNSPLHF	TGTGCCAGCAGTTACCTGAGGACAGGGGAACGTAATTCACCCCTCCACTTT
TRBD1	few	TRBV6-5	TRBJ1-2	CASSYKGQPYGYTF	TGTGCCAGCAGTTATAAGGGACAGCCCTATGGCTACACCTTC
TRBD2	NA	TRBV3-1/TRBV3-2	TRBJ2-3	CASSRLAGGSADTQYF	TGTGCCAGCAGCCGACTAGCGGGGGGGTCCGCAGATACGCAGTATTTT
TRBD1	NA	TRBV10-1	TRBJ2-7	CASSEGGVRQYF	TGCGCCAGCAGTGAAGGGGGCGTGAGGCAGTACTTC
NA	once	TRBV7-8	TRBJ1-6	CASSLILLNSPLHF	TGTGCCAGCAGCTTGATACTGTTGAATTCACCCCTCCACTTT
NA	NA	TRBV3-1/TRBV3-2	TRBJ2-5	CASSRGETQYF	TGTGCCAGCAGCCGAGGAGAGACCCAGTACTTC
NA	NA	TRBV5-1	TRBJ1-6	CASADTDSPYSPLHF	TGCGCCAGCGCCGACACCGACAGCCCTTATTCACCCCTCCACTTT
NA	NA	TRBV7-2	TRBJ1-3	CASSPQGSGNTIYF	TGTGCCAGCAGTCCTCAGGGATCCGGAAACACCATATATTTT
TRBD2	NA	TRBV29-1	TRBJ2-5	CSVSTSGSGETQYF	TGCAGCGTGTCGACTAGCGGGAGCGGGGAGACCCAGTACTTC
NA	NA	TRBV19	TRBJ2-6	CASDPFGGSGANVLTF	TGTGCCAGCGACCCTTTCGGGGGTTCTGGGGCCAACGTCCTGACTTTC
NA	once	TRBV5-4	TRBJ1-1	CASSPSGGMNTEAFF	TGTGCCAGCAGCCCGTCGGGGGGCATGAACACTGAAGCTTTCTTT
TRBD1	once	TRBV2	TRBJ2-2	CASRSSGGTGELFF	TGTGCCAGCAGGAGCTCAGGGGGCACCGGGGAGCTGTTTTTT
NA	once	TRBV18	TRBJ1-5	CASTEQGNQPQHF	TGTGCCAGCACCGAACAGGGAAATCAGCCCCAGCATTTT
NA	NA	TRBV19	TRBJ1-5	CASSIDPGSGGRNQPQHF	TGTGCCAGTAGTATAGATCCGGGATCCGGGGGGAGAAATCAGCCCCAGCATTTT
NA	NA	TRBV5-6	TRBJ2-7	CASSSIRRGIRYEQYF	TGTGCCAGCAGCTCGATCCGCCGGGGGATCCGCTACGAGCAGTACTTC
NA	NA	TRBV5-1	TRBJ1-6	CASSLDRSNSPLHF	TGCGCCAGCAGCCTAGACAGGTCTAATTCACCCCTCCACTTT
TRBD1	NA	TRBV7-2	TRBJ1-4	CASSMGQGATNEKLFF	TGTGCCAGCAGCATGGGACAGGGGGCAACTAATGAAAAACTGTTTTTT
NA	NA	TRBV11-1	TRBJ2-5	CASSLSRETQYF	TGTGCCAGCAGCTTATCGAGGGAGACCCAGTACTTC
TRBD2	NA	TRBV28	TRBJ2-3	CASGLAGDADTQYF	TGTGCCAGCGGACTAGCGGGAGACGCAGATACGCAGTATTTT
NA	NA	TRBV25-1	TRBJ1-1	CASSELRAPANTEAFF	TGTGCCAGCAGTGAATTGAGGGCTCCCGCGAACACTGAAGCTTTCTTT
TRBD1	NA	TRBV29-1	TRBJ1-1	CSVEDWQGVLLGTEAFF	TGCAGCGTTGAAGATTGGCAGGGGGTCCTTCTAGGGACTGAAGCTTTCTTT
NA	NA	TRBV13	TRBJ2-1	CASSLGLHGEQFF	TGTGCCAGCAGCTTAGGGCTGCACGGTGAGCAGTTCTTC
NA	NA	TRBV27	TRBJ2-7	CASSPTRSSKYYEQYF	TGTGCCAGCAGCCCAACCCGTTCTAGCAAGTACTACGAGCAGTACTTC
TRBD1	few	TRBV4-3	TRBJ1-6	CASSQGTGEKGSPLHF	TGCGCCAGCAGCCAGGGAACAGGGGAGAAAGGTTCACCCCTCCACTTT
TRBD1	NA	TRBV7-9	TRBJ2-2	CASSYRGPPGELFF	TGTGCCAGCAGCTACAGGGGTCCCCCCGGGGAGCTGTTTTTT
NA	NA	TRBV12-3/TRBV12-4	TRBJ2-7	CASSISYEQYF	TGTGCCAGCAGTATATCCTACGAGCAGTACTTC
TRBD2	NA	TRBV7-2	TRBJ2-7	CASSPTSGYEQYF	TGTGCCAGCAGCCCGACTAGCGGCTACGAGCAGTACTTC